The 11 T cell receptor beta chains below come from one sample, sequenced in a study of shared clonotypes between healthy human individuals. The data were produced by immunoSEQ multiplex PCR, yet TCRdb's version contains in-frame clones alone and is incomplete. The data hold under 750,000 clones, with 72% observed a single time. Source material: memory CD4+ T cells sorted from blood. Subset indicated: CD45RA-negative fraction. These receptors were taken from a woman in her twenties or thirties in good health.

This rearrangement joins TRBV7-2 to TRBJ2-3; 10 nucleotides match TRBD2. Germline V gene data show CDR1 as SGHTA and CDR2 as FQGNSA. The CDR3 runs 16 residues. V was clipped by 4 bases and J by 1 base; unmatched bases: 5. The CDR3 DNA follows: TGTGCCAGCAGCTATTCCGGACTAGCGGGCACAGATACGCAGTATTTT. As protein: CASSYSGLAGTDTQYF.

This chain connects TRBV7-9 to TRBJ2-7, with TRBD2 matching over 10 bases. V trimming: 5 bases; J trimming: 6 bases; junction bases outside the gene matches: 4. Germline CDR1 is SEHNR and CDR2 is FQNEAQ (reference sequence). The CDR3 is 13 residues long. CDR3 in DNA: TGTGCCAGCAGCAGCGGGAGGGCAAGCGAGCAGTACTTC. Translation gives CASSSGRASEQYF. Full variable domain (missing parts from reference TRBV7-9 and TRBJ2-7): DTGVSQNPRHKITKRGQNVTFRCDPISEHNRLYWYRQTLGQGPEFLTYFQNEAQLEKSRLLSDRFSAERPKGSFSTLEIQRTEQGDSAMYLCASSSGRASEQYFGPGTRLTVT.

V is TRBV7-8 and J is TRBJ2-7, with TRBD2 matching 7 bases. Germline lookup yields CDR1 SGHVS and CDR2 FQNEAQ. CDR3 length: 20 residues. The V segment lost 4 bases and the J segment 3 bases; nucleotides outside the gene matches: 24. This CDR3 reads CASSSTRAFLAEPYLYEQYF. The CDR3 region has the DNA TGTGCCAGCAGCTCTACCCGAGCCTTTCTAGCGGAGCCCTACCTCTACGAGCAGTACTTC.

The chain combines TRBV18 with TRBJ2-3, with D tentatively TRBD2 (6 bases). Per germline, CDR1 KGHSH and CDR2 LQKENI. CDR3 length: 18 residues. V gave up 3 bases and J gave up 4 bases, with 23 bases separating them. CDR3 sequence: CASSPMTLALRVADTQYF. The CDR3 nucleotides are TGTGCCAGCTCACCTATGACCCTAGCGCTCAGGGTAGCAGATACGCAGTATTTT.

The rearrangement uses TRBV5-1 and TRBJ2-5; TRBD1 or TRBD2 may be the D gene (7 bases each). CDR1 is SGHRS, CDR2 YFSETQ, per germline. V lost 4 bases and J 5 bases, leaving 18 bases between the germline ends. The CDR3 has 15 residues. The chain's CDR3 is CASSTRQGGAETQYF. The CDR3 coding sequence is TGCGCCAGCAGCACTCGACAGGGAGGGGCCGAGACCCAGTACTTC.

The CDR3 DNA reads TGTGCCAGCTCACCATACGACACCGGGGAGCTGTTTTTT. This encodes CASSPYDTGELFF. J is TRBJ2-2 and V is TRBV6-4; no reliable D call. This CDR3 has 13 amino acids. Germline CDR1 is MRHNA and CDR2 is SNTAGT. With 8 bases removed from V and 3 bases from J, the gap between germline ends came to 10 bases.

This clone was observed a handful of times. The V gene is TRBV28, the J gene TRBJ2-7; D may be TRBD1 (5 bases). Trimming stripped 6 bases from V and 3 bases from J, with 9 bases between. The CDR3 is 12 amino acids. Germline CDR1 is MDHEN and CDR2 is SYDVKM. The CDR3 sequence: CASSKTGYEQYF. CDR3 in DNA: TGTGCCAGCAGCAAAACAGGCTACGAGCAGTACTTC.

V usage is TRBV14 and J usage is TRBJ2-7; D is tentatively TRBD1 or TRBD2 (5 bases each). Per the germline V gene, CDR1 is SGHDN and CDR2 is FVKESK. V was cut by 0 bases and J by 3 bases, with 9 bases left in between. The CDR3 consists of 14 residues. Here the CDR3 reads CASSQDPGSYEQYF. CDR3 nucleotides: TGTGCCAGCAGCCAAGATCCAGGGAGCTACGAGCAGTACTTC.

The V gene is TRBV5-1, the J gene TRBJ2-5; the D is unclear. This CDR3 region has 15 residues. Trimming cost V 0 bases and J 2 bases, with 11 bases left between them. CDR1 and CDR2 (germline): SGHRS, YFSETQ. The CDR3 protein is CASSLAPNLQETQYF. DNA for the CDR3: TGCGCCAGCAGCTTGGCTCCAAACTTGCAAGAGACCCAGTACTTC.

This clone is a singleton in its sample. The chain carries TRBV10-3 and TRBJ2-3; 10 bases fit TRBD2. This CDR3 has 17 residues. Per the germline V gene, CDR1 is ENHRY and CDR2 is SYGVKD. Trimming removed 0 bases from V and 3 bases from J; junction bases left unmatched: 6. The CDR3 bases are TGTGCCATCAGTGAGTCTGGACTAGCGGAAACTACAGATACGCAGTATTTT. Encoded protein: CAISESGLAETTDTQYF.

This sequence joins TRBV5-1 and TRBJ2-3; D perhaps matches TRBD2 (5 bases). Germline V CDR1 and CDR2: SGHRS, YFSETQ. The CDR3 is made up of 13 amino acids. Trimming left V 4 bases short and J 6 bases short, with 12 bases between. The CDR3 sequence: CASSPEVPDTQYF. The CDR3 coding sequence is TGCGCCAGCAGCCCGGAGGTCCCGGATACGCAGTATTTT.